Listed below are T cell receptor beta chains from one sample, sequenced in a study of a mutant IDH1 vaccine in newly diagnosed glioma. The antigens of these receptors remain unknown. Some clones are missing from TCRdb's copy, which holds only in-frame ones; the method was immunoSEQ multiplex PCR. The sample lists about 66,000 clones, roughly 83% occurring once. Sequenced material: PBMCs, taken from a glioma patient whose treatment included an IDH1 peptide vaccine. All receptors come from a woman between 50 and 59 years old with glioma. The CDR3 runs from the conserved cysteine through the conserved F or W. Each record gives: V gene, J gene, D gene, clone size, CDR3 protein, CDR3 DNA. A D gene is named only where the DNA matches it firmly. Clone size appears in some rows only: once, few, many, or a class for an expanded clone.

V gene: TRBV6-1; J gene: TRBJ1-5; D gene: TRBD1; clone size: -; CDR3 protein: CASLGTGPNQPQHF; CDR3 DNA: TGTGCCAGCTTGGGGACAGGCCCTAATCAGCCCCAGCATTTT
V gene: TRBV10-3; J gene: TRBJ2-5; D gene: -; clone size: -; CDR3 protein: CAISEAREQQETQYF; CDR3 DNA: TGTGCCATCAGTGAGGCCCGCGAACAGCAAGAGACCCAGTACTTC
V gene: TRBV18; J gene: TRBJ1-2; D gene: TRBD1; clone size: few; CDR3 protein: CASSPTTGANYGYTF; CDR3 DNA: TGTGCCAGCTCACCTACGACAGGGGCAAACTATGGCTACACCTTC
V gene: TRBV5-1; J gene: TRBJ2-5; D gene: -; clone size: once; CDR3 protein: CASNAGEETQYF; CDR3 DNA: TGCGCCAGCAACGCAGGGGAAGAGACCCAGTACTTC
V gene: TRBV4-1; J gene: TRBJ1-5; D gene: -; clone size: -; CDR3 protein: CASSQPFADNQPQHF; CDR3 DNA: TGCGCCAGCAGCCAGCCTTTCGCGGACAATCAGCCCCAGCATTTT
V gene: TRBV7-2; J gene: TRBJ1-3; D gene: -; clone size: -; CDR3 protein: CASSLVGPIYF; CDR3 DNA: TGTGCCAGCAGCTTAGTCGGTCCCATATATTTT
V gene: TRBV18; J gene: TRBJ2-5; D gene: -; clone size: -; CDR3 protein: CASSPPSHPGTQYF; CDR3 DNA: TGTGCCAGCTCACCACCGTCCCATCCCGGGACCCAGTACTTC
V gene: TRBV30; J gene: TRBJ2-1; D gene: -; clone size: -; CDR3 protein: CAWRLDRYSSYNEQFF; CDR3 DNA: TGTGCCTGGAGGCTAGACAGGTATAGCTCCTACAATGAGCAGTTCTTC
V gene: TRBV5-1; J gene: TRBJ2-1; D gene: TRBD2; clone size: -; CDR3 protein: CASSLGGTSGVDEQFF; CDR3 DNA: TGCGCCAGCAGCTTGGGGGGGACTAGCGGGGTTGATGAGCAGTTCTTC
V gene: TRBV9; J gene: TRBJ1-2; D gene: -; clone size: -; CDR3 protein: CASSADPQGRGGYTF; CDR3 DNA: TGTGCCAGCAGCGCAGACCCACAGGGACGAGGGGGCTACACCTTC
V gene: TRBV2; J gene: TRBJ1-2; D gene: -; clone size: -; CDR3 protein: CASSPGVGYGYTF; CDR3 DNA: TGTGCCAGCAGCCCGGGGGTAGGCTATGGCTACACCTTC
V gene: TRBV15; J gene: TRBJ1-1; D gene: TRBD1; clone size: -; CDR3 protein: CATSLPRDSTEAFF; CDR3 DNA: TGTGCCACCAGCTTGCCAAGGGACAGCACTGAAGCTTTCTTT
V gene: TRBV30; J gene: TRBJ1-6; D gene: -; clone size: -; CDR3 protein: CAWSAAGVSALHF; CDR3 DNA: TGTGCCTGGAGTGCCGCAGGGGTCTCGGCCCTCCACTTT
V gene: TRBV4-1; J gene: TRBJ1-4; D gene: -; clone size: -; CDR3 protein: CASSQGTPPTNEKLFF; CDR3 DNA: TGCGCCAGCAGCCAAGGGACTCCCCCCACTAATGAAAAACTGTTTTTT
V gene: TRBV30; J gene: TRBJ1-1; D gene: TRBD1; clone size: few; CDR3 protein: CARSGGEGAFF; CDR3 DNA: TGTGCGAGGTCAGGGGGCGAGGGAGCTTTCTTT
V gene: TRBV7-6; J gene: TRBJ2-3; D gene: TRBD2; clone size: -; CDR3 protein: CASSLEASGATDTQYF; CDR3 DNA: TGTGCCAGCAGCTTAGAGGCTAGCGGGGCCACAGATACGCAGTATTTT
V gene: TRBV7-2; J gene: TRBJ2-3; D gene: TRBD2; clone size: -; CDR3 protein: CASSLGAGVRTDTQYF; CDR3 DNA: TGTGCCAGCAGCTTAGGTGCGGGGGTCCGCACAGATACGCAGTATTTT
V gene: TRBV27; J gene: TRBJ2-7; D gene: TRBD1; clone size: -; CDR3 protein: CASSSSGTGRRQQYF; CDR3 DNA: TGTGCCAGCAGTTCTTCCGGGACAGGACGACGCCAGCAGTACTTC
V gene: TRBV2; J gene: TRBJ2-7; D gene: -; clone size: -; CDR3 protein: CASSDPSPLREQYF; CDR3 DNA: TGTGCCAGCAGTGATCCCTCTCCCCTACGAGAGCAGTACTTC
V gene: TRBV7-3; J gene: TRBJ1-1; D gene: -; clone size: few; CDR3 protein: CASSLSPGHTEAFF; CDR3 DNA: TGTGCCAGCAGCTTATCCCCGGGGCACACTGAAGCTTTCTTT
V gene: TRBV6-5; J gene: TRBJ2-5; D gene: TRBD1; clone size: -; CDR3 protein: CASWGGTGFETQYF; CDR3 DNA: TGTGCCAGCTGGGGGGGGACAGGGTTCGAGACCCAGTACTTC
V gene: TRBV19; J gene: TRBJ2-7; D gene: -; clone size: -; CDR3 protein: CASSRETGVSYEQYF; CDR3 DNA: TGTGCCAGTAGTAGAGAGACGGGGGTCTCCTACGAGCAGTACTTC
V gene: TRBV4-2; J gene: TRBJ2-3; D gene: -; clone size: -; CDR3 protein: CASSQKSTDTQYF; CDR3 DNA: TGTGCCAGCAGCCAAAAAAGCACAGATACGCAGTATTTT
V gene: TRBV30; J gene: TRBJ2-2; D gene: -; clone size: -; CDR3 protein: CAWSVGGAAGELFF; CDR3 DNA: TGTGCCTGGAGTGTAGGGGGGGCAGCCGGGGAGCTGTTTTTT
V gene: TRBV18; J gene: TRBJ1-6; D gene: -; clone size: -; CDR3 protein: CASSVGEGIHPSF; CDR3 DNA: -
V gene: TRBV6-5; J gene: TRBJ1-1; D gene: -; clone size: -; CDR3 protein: CASSSTNTEAFF; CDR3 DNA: TGTGCCAGCAGTTCAACAAACACTGAAGCTTTCTTT
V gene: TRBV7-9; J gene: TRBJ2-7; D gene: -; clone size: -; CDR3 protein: CATPGRDGPYEQYF; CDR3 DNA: TGTGCCACCCCAGGGCGGGACGGACCCTACGAGCAGTACTTC
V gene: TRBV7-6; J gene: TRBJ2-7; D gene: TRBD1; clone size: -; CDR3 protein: CASSWDSSYEQYF; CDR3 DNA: TGTGCCAGCAGTTGGGACAGCTCCTACGAGCAGTACTTC
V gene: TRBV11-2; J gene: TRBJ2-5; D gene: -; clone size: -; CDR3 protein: CASSLVPGQETQYF; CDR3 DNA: TGTGCCAGCAGCTTAGTTCCAGGACAAGAGACCCAGTACTTC
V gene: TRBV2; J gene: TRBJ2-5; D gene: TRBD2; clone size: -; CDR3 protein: CASRTSGGAGETQYF; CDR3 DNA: TGTGCCAGCAGAACTAGCGGGGGGGCTGGGGAGACCCAGTACTTC
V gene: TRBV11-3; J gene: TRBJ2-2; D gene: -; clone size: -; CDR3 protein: CASSLAAGNTGELFF; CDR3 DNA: TGTGCCAGCAGCTTAGCGGCAGGGAACACCGGGGAGCTGTTTTTT
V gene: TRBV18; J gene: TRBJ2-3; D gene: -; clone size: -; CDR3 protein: CASSPRPDTQYF; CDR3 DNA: TGTGCCAGCTCACCACGGCCAGATACGCAGTATTTT
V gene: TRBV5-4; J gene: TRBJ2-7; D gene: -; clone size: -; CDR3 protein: CASSLRGTYEQYF; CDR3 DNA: TGTGCCAGCAGCTTGCGGGGCACCTACGAGCAGTACTTC
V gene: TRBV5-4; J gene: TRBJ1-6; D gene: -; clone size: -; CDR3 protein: CASSLKTPLGNSPLHF; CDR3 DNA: TGTGCCAGCAGCTTGAAAACGCCTCTCGGTAATTCACCCCTCCACTTT
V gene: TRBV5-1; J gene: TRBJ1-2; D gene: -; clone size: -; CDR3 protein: CASSSDRLNYGYTF; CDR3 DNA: TGCGCCAGCAGCTCAGACAGGCTGAACTATGGCTACACCTTC
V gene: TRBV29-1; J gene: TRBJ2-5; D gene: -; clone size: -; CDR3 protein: CSAPGWGVETQYF; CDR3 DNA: TGCAGCGCCCCAGGCTGGGGTGTGGAGACCCAGTACTTC
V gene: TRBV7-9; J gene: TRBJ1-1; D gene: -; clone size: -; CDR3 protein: CASSPNRGEGTEAFF; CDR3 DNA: TGTGCCAGCAGCCCAAATAGGGGGGAGGGGACTGAAGCTTTCTTT
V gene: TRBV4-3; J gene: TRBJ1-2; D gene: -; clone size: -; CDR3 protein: CASSQDSGKEDGYTF; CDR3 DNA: TGCGCCAGCAGCCAAGATTCAGGGAAAGAAGATGGCTACACCTTC
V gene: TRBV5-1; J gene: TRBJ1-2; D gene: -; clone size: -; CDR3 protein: CASSGGDGYGYTF; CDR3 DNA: TGCGCCAGCAGCGGGGGCGATGGTTATGGCTACACCTTC
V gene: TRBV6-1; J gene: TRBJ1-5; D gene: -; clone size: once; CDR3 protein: CASSDWTQPQHF; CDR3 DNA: TGTGCCAGCAGTGATTGGACTCAGCCCCAGCATTTT
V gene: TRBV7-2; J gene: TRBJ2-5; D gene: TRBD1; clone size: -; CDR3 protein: CASSLRGTGGSGETQYF; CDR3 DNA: TGTGCCAGCAGCTTAAGGGGCACAGGGGGAAGTGGAGAGACCCAGTACTTC
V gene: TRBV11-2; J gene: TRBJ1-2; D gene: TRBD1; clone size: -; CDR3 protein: CASSLGQGYGYTF; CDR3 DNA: TGTGCCAGCAGCTTAGGACAGGGCTATGGCTACACCTTC
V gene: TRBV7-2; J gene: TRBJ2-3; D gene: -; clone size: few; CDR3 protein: CASSGGLAWTDTQYF; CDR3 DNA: TGTGCCAGCAGCGGTGGGTTAGCCTGGACAGATACGCAGTATTTT
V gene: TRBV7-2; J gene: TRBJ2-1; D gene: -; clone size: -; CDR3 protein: CASSFGPLTNEQFF; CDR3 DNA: TGTGCCAGCAGCTTTGGCCCCCTCACCAATGAGCAGTTCTTC
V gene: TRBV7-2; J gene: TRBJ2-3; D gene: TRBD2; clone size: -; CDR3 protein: CASSPHGTSGGYTDTQYF; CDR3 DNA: TGTGCCAGCAGCCCCCACGGGACTAGCGGGGGGTACACAGATACGCAGTATTTT
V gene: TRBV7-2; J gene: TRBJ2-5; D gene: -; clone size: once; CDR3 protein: CASSLNAGQETQYF; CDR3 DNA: TGTGCCAGCAGCTTAAACGCAGGGCAAGAGACCCAGTACTTC
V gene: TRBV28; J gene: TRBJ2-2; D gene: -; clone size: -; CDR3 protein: CASRFPAGELFF; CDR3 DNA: TGTGCCAGCAGGTTCCCGGCCGGGGAGCTGTTTTTT
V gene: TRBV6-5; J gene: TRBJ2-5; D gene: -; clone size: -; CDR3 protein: CASTQFQGGETQYF; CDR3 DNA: TGTGCCAGCACCCAATTCCAGGGAGGAGAGACCCAGTACTTC
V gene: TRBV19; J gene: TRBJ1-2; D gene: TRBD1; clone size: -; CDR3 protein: CASSTSGTGGYTF; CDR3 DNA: TGTGCCAGTAGTACTTCCGGGACAGGAGGCTACACCTTC